This T cell receptor (beta chain) appears in the sequencing data of a study of blood T cell repertoires in COVID-19. Overall study context: Some COVID-19 samples were acute and others convalescent; all came from the United States, Italy and Spain. T cells, B-cell-depleted T cells, or PBMCs supplied cDNA or gDNA.

In the study's own analysis: Reference gene primer amplification in the assay estimated nucleated cell counts. Profiling relied on immunoSEQ multiplex PCR, and the TCRdb table lists in-frame clones only, not all of them. The D gene and trimming were derived from the DNA, and the V and J assignments and clone size from that table. The data contain roughly 230,000 clones, approximately 85% of them singletons. The CDR3 consists of 15 residues. The V and J ends lost 4 bases and 4 bases respectively, with 16 bases between them. The germline gives CDR1 SGHRS, CDR2 YFSETQ. The chain joins TRBV5-1 to TRBJ2-3, with a weak D call TRBD1 (5 bases). This TCR came from a man aged 45-65 years with acute or convalescent COVID-19. The sample consisted of peripheral blood. The CDR3 DNA reads TGCGCCAGCAGCACAAATTTCGACAGAGCAGATACGCAGTATTTT. Encoded protein: CASSTNFDRADTQYF.